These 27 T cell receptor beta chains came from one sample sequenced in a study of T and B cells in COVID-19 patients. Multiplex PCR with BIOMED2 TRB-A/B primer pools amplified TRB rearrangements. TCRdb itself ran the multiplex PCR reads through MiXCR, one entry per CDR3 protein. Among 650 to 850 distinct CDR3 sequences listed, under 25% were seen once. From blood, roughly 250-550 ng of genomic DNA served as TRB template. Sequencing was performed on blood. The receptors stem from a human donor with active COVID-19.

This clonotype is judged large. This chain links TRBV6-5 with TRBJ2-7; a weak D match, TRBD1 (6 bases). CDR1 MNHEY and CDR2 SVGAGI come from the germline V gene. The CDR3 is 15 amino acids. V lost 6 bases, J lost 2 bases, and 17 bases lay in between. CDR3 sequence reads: CASSPTGHNAYEQYF. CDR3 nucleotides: TGTGCCAGCAGCCCGACGGGACACAATGCCTACGAGCAGTACTTC.

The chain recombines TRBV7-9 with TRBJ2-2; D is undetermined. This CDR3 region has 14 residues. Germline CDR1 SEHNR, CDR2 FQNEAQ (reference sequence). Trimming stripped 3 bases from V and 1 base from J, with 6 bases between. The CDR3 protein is CASSFSWNTGELFF. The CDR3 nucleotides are TGTGCCAGCAGCTTCAGCTGGAACACCGGGGAGCTGTTTTTT. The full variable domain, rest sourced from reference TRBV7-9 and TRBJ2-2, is DTGVSQNPRHKITKRGQNVTFRCDPISEHNRLYWYRQTLGQGPEFLTYFQNEAQLEKSRLLSDRFSAERPKGSFSTLEIQRTEQGDSAMYLCASSFSWNTGELFFGEGSRLTVL.

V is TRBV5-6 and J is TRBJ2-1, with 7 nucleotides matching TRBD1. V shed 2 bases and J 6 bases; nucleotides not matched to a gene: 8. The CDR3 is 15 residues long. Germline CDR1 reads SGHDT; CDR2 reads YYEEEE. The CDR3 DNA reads TGTGCCAGCAGCTTCGGGGTGGCAGGGGGCAATGAGCAGTTCTTC. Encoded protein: CASSFGVAGGNEQFF.

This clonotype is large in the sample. CDR3 sequence reads: CASQGGGPYNEQFF. The CDR3 bases are TGTGCCAGCCAGGGGGGGGGGCCCTACAATGAGCAGTTCTTC. The chain links TRBV6-2 or TRBV6-3 to TRBJ2-1; D may correspond to TRBD1 or TRBD2 (7 bases each). Deletions cut 8 bases from V and 2 bases from J, with 13 bases between. There are 14 residues in the CDR3. Germline values: CDR1 MNHEY, CDR2 SVGEGT.

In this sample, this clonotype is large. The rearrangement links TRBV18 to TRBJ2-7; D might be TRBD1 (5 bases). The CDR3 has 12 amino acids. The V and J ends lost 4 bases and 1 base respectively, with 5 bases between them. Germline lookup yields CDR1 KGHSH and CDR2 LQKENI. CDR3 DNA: TGTGCCAGCTCACGACAGTCCTACGAGCAGTACTTC. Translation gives CASSRQSYEQYF.

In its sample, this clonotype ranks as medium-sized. The CDR3 region is CASSSIPGQGVEKLFF. For the CDR3, the DNA is TGTGCCAGCAGTTCCATTCCGGGACAGGGCGTTGAAAAACTGTTTTTT. The chain has TRBV6-2 or TRBV6-3 and TRBJ1-4; 9 nucleotides match TRBD1. This CDR3 is built from 16 residues. Germline CDR1 is MNHEY and CDR2 is SVGEGT. Unmatched junction bases numbered 10, after V lost 4 bases and J lost 7 bases.

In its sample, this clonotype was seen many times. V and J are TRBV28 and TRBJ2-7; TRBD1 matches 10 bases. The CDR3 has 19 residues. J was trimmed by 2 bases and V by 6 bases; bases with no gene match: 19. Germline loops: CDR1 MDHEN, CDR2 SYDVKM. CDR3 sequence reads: CASSPAGTGTGVFAYEQYF. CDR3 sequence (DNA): TGTGCCAGCAGCCCGGCCGGGACCGGGACAGGGGTTTTCGCCTACGAGCAGTACTTC.

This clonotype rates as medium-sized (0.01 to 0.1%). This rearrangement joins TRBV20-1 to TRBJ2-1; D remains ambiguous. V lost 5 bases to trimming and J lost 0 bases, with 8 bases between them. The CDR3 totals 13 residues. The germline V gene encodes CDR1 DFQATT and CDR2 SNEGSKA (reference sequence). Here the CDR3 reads CSAARPSYNEQFF. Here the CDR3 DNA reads TGCAGTGCTGCGAGACCCTCCTACAATGAGCAGTTCTTC.

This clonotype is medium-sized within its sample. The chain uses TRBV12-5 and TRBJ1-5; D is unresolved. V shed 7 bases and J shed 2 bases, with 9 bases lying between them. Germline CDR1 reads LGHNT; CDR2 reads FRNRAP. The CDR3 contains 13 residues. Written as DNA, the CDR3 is TGTGCTAGTGCGGAGGCGCGCAATCAGCCCCAGCATTTT. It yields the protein CASAEARNQPQHF.

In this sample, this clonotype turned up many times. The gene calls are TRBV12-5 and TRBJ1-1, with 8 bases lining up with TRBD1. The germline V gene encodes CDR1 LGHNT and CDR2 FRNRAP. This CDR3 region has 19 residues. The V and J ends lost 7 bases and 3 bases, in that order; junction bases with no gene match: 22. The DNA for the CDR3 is TGTGCTAGTGCCCCGGGCGGTTTCCAGGGGGCAATCTATGACACTGAAGCTTTCTTT. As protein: CASAPGGFQGAIYDTEAFF.

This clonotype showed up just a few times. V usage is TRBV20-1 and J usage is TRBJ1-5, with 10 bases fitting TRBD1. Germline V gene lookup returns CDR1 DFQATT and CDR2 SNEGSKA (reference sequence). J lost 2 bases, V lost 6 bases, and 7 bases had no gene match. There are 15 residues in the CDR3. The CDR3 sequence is CSAPLGTGGNQPQHF. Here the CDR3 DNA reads TGCAGTGCCCCATTAGGGACAGGGGGCAATCAGCCCCAGCATTTT.

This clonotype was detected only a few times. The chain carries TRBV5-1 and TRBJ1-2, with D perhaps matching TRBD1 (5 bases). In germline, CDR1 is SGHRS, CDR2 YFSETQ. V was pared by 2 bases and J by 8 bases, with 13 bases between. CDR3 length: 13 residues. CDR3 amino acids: CASSLGAGNGYTF. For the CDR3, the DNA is TGCGCCAGCAGCTTAGGGGCAGGGAACGGCTACACCTTC.

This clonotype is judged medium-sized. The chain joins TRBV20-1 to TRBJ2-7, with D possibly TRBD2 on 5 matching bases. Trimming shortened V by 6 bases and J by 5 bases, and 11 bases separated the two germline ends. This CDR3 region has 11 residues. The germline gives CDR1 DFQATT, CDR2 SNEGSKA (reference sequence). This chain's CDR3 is CSATPGNEQYF. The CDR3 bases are TGCAGTGCAACTCCGGGAAACGAGCAGTACTTC.

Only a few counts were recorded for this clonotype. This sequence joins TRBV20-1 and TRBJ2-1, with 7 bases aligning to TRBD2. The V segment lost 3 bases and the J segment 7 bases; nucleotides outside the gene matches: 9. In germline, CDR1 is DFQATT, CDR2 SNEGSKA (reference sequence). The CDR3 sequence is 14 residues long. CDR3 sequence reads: CSASPSGRWNEQFF. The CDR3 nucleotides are TGCAGTGCTAGCCCTAGCGGTCGTTGGAATGAGCAGTTCTTC.

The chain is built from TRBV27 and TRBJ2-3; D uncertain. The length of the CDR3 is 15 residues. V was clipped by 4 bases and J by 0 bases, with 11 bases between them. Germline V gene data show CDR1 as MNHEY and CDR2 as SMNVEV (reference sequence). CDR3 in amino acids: CASSYQRPSTDTQYF. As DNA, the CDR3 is TGTGCCAGCAGTTATCAGCGCCCTAGCACAGATACGCAGTATTTT.

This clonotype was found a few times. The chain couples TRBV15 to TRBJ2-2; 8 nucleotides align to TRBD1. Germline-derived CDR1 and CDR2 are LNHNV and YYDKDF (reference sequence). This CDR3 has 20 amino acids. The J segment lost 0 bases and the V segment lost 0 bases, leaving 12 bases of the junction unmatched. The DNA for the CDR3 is TGTGCCACCAGCAGAGATTGGAGGACAGGGTCCGGCGCGAACACCGGGGAGCTGTTTTTT. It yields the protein CATSRDWRTGSGANTGELFF.

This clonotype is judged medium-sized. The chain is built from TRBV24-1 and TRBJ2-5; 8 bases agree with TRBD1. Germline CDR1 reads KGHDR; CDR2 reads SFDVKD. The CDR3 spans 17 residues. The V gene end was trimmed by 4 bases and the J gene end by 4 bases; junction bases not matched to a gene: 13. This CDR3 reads CATSDPTPDRGRETQYF. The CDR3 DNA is TGTGCCACCAGTGACCCCACCCCTGACAGGGGAAGAGAGACCCAGTACTTC.

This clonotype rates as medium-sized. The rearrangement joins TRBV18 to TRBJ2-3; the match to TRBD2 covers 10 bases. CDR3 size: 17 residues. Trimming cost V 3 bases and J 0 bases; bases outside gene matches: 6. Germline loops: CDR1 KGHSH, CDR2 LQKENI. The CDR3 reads CASSPTSGELSTDTQYF. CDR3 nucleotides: TGTGCCAGCTCACCCACTAGCGGGGAGCTTAGCACAGATACGCAGTATTTT.

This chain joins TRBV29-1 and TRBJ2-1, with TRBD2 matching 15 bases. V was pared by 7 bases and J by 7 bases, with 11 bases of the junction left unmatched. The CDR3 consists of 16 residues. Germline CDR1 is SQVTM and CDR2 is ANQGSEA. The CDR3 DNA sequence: TGCAGCGGTATGGACTCGGGACTAGCGGGGGGAAATGAGCAGTTCTTC. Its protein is CSGMDSGLAGGNEQFF.

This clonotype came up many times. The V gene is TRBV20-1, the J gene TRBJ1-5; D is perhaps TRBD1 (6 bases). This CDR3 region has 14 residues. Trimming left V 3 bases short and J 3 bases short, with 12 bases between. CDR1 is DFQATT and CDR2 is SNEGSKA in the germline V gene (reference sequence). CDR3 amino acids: CSASRDIYNQPQHF. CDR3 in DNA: TGCAGTGCTAGTCGGGACATCTACAATCAGCCCCAGCATTTT.

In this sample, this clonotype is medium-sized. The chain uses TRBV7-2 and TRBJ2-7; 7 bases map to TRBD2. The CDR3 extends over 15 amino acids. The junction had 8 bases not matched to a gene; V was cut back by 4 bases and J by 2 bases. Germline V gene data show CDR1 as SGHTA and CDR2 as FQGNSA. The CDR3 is CASSSPGLNPYEQYF. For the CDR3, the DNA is TGTGCCAGCAGCTCACCGGGACTAAATCCCTACGAGCAGTACTTC.

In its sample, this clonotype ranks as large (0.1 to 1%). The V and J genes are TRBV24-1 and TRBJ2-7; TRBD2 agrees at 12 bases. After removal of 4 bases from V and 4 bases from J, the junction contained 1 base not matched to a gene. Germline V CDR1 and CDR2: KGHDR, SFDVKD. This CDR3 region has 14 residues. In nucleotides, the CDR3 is TGTGCCACCAGTGACGGGACTAGCGGGTACGAGCAGTACTTC. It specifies CATSDGTSGYEQYF.

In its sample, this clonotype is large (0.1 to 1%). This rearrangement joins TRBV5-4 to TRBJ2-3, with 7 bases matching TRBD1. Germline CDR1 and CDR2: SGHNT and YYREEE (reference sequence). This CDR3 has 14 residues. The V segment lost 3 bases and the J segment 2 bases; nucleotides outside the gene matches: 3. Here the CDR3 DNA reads TGTGCCAGCAGCTCGCAGGGGGACACAGATACGCAGTATTTT. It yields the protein CASSSQGDTDTQYF.

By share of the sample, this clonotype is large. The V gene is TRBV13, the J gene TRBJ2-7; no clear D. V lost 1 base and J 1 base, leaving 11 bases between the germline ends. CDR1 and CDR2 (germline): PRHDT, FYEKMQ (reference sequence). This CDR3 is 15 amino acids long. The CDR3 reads CASSLEGVPSYEQYF. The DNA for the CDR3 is TGTGCCAGCAGCTTAGAAGGCGTACCATCCTACGAGCAGTACTTC.

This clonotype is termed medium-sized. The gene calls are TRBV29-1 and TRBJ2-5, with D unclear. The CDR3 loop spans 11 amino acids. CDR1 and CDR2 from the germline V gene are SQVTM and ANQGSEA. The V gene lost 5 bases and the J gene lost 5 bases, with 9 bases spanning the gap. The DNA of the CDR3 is TGCAGCGTTCTGGCGATTGAGACCCAGTACTTC. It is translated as CSVLAIETQYF. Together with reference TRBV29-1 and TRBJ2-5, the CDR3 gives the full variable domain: SAVISQKPSRDICQRGTSLTIQCQVDSQVTMMFWYRQQPGQSLTLIATANQGSEATYESGFVIDKFPISRPNLTFSTLTVSNMSPEDSSIYLCSVLAIETQYFGPGTRLLVL.

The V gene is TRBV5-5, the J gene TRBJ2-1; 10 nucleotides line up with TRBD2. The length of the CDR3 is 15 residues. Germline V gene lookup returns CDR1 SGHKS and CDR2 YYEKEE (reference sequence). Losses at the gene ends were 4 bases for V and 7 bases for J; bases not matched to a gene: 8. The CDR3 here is CASSLGIAGGNEQFF. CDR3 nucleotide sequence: TGTGCCAGCAGCCTCGGGATAGCGGGGGGAAATGAGCAGTTCTTC.

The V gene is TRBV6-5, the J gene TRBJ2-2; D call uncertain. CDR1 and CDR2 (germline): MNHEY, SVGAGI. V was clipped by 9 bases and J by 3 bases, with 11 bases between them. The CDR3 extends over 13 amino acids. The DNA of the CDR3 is TGTGCCAGTAAACCCAGCTACACCGGGGAGCTGTTTTTT. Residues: CASKPSYTGELFF.